The clone carrying this TCR beta chain was counted only a few times. Its antigen is undetermined. Trimming took 6 bases from V and 0 from J, leaving 12 bases between them. This CDR3 contains 15 residues. Germline CDR1 MNHNS, CDR2 SASEGT. The data stem from a study of cytomegalovirus exposure and HLA in healthy donors. Findings of the study overall: Cytomegalovirus-associated status was assigned to about 180 TCR beta chains. It was likely that a cluster of highly shared sequence variants was a sequencing artifact. Of the V segments, some could not be distinguished, including TRBV6-2 and TRBV6-3, and were excluded. Reported findings show TCR beta sequences accurately forecast HLA-A and HLA-B alleles in most subjects.

Primers included in the PCR were 60 Vbeta and 13 Jbeta primers. The repertoire was sequenced with immunoSEQ multiplex PCR; TCRdb's copy has only in-frame clones and lacks some. The table includes around 200,000 clones, about 83% detected once. This clonotype was sampled from a woman aged 45-59 years in good health and CMV-seropositive. V usage is TRBV6-1 and J usage is TRBJ1-5, with no clear D. The sequenced material came from PBMCs. The CDR3 nucleotides are TGTGCCAGCAGATTACAGTCAACTAGCAATCAGCCCCAGCATTTT. Protein product: CASRLQSTSNQPQHF.